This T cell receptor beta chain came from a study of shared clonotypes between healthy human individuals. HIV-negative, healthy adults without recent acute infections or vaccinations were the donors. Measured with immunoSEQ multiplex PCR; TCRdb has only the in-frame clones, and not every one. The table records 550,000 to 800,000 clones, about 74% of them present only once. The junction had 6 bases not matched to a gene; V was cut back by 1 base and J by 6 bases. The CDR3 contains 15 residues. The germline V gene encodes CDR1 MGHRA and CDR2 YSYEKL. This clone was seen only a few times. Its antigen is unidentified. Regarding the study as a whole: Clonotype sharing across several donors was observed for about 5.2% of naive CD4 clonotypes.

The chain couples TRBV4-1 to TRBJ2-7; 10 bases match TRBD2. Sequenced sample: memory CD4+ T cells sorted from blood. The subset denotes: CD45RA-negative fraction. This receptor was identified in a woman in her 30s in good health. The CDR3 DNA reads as TGCGCCAGCAGCCAAGGTCCCCTAGCGGGAGTCGAGCAGTACTTC. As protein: CASSQGPLAGVEQYF.